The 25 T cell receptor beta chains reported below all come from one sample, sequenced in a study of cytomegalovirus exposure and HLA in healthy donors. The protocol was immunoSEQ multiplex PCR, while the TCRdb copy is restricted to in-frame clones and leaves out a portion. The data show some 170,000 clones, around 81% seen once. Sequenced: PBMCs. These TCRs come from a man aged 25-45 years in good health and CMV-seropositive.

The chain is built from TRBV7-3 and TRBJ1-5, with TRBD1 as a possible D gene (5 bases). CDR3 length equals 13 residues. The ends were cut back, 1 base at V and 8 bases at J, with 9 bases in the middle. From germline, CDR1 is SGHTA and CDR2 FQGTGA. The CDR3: CASSLSLGEPQHF. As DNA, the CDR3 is TGTGCCAGCAGCTTAAGTTTAGGGGAGCCCCAGCATTTT.

This CDR3 reads CASSPRQGGATEAFF. The CDR3 DNA sequence: TGTGCCAGCAGTCCCCGCCAGGGAGGGGCCACTGAAGCTTTCTTT. The rearrangement links TRBV2 to TRBJ1-1, with a possible D match to TRBD1 (5 bases). The germline V gene has CDR1 SNHLY and CDR2 FYNNEI. Deletions cut 5 bases from V and 4 bases from J, with 17 bases between. The CDR3 is 15 residues long.

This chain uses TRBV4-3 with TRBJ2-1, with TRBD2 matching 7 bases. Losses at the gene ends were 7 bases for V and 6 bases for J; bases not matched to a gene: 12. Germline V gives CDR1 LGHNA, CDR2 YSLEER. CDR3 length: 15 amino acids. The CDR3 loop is CASTSSGDLFNEQFF. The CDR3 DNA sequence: TGCGCCAGCACCTCCAGCGGGGACCTGTTCAATGAGCAGTTCTTC.

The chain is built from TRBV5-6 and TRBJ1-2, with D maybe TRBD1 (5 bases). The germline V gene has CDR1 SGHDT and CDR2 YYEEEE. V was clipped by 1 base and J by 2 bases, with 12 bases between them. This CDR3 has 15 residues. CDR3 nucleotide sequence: TGTGCCAGCAGCTTGCTTGCAGGGCCGAACTATGGCTACACCTTC. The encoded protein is CASSLLAGPNYGYTF.

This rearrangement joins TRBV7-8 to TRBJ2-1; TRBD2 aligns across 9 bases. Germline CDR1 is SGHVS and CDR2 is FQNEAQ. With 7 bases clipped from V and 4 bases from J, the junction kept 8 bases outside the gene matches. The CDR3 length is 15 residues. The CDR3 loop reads CASTRGSGRYNEQFF. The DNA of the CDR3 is TGTGCCAGCACCCGGGGTAGCGGGAGATACAATGAGCAGTTCTTC. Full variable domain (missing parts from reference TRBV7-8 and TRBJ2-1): GAGVSQSPRYKVAKRGQDVALRCDPISGHVSLFWYQQALGQGPEFLTYFQNEAQLDKSGLPSDRFFAERPEGSVSTLKIQRTQQEDSAVYLCASTRGSGRYNEQFFGPGTRLTVL.

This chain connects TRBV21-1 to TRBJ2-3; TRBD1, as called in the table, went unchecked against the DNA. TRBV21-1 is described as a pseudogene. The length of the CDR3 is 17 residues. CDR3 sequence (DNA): TGTGCCAGCAGCAAAGAGCAGGGGGCGAGTAACACAGATACGCAGTATTTT. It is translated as CASSKEQGASNTDTQYF.

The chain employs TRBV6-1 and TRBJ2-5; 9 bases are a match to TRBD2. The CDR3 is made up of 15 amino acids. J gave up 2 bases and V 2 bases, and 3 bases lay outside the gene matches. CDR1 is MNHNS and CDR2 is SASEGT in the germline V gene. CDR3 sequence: CASSEIAGEQETQYF. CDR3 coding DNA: TGTGCCAGCAGTGAAATAGCGGGGGAACAAGAGACCCAGTACTTC.

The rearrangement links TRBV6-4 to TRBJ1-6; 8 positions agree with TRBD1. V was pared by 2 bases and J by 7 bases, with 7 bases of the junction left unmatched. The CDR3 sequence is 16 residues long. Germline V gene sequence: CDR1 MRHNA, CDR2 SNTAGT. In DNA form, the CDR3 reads TGTGCCAGCAGTGACACCGGACAGGGAGGCAATTCACCCCTCCACTTT. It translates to CASSDTGQGGNSPLHF.

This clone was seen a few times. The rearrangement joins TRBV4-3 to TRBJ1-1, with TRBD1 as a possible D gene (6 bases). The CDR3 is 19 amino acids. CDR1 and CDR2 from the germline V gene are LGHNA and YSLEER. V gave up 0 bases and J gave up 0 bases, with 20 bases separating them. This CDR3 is CASSQDRQQGAFMNTEAFF. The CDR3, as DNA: TGCGCCAGCAGCCAAGATCGGCAACAGGGAGCGTTCATGAACACTGAAGCTTTCTTT.

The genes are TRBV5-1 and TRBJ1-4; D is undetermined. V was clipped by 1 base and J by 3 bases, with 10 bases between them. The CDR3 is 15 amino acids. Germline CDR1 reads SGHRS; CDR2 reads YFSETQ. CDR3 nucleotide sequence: TGCGCCAGCAGCTTGAGGCCAGGCTCTAATGAAAAACTGTTTTTT. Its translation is CASSLRPGSNEKLFF. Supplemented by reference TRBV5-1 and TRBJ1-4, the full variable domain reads KAGVTQTPRYLIKTRGQQVTLSCSPISGHRSVSWYQQTPGQGLQFLFEYFSETQRNKGNFPGRFSGRQFSNSRSEMNVSTLELGDSALYLCASSLRPGSNEKLFFGSGTQLSVL.

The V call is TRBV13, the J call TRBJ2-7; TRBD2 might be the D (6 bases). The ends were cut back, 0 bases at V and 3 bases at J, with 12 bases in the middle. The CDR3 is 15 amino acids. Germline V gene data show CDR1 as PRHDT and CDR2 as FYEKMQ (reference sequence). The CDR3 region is CASSLGTGRGYEQYF. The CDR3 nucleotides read TGTGCCAGCAGCTTAGGCACCGGGAGAGGCTACGAGCAGTACTTC.

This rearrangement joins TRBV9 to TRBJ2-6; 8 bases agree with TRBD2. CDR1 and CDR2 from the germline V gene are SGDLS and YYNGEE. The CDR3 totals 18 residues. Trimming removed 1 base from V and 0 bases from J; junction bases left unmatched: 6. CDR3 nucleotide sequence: TGTGCCAGCAGCGTAAGGAGCGGGGGTATCTCTGGGGCCAACGTCCTGACTTTC. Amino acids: CASSVRSGGISGANVLTF.

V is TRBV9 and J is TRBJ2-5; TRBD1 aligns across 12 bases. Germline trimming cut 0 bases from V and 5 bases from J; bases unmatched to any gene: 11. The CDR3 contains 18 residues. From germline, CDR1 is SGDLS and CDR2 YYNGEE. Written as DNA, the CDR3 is TGTGCCAGCAGCGTAGCTAGTAGGGGACAGGGGGCTGGGGAGACCCAGTACTTC. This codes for CASSVASRGQGAGETQYF.

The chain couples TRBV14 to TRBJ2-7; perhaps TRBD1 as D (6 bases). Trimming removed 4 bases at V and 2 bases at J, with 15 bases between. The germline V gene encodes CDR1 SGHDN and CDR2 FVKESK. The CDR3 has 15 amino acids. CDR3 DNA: TGTGCCAGCAGCCCTTCGCAGGGGCGACCCTACGAGCAGTACTTC. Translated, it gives CASSPSQGRPYEQYF.

CDR3 loop: CAWSTGLGTSTDTQYF. CDR3 in DNA: TGTGCCTGGAGTACGGGACTAGGGACTAGCACAGATACGCAGTATTTT. The chain recombines TRBV30 with TRBJ2-3; TRBD2 agrees at 8 bases. V lost 2 bases, J lost 0 bases, and 7 bases stayed unmatched. Looked up from germline, CDR1 is GTSNPN and CDR2 is SVGIG (reference sequence). The CDR3 extends over 16 amino acids.

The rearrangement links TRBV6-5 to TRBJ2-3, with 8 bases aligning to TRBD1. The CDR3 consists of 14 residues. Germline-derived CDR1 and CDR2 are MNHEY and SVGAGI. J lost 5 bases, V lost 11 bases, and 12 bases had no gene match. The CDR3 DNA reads TGTGCCTCACAAAACAGGGGGAGAGGAGATACGCAGTATTTT. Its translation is CASQNRGRGDTQYF.

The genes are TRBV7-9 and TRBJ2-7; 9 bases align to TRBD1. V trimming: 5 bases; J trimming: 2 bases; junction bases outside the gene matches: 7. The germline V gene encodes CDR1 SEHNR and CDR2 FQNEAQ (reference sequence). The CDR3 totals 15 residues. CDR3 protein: CASSITGTGTYEQYF. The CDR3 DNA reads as TGTGCCAGCAGCATCACCGGGACAGGGACCTACGAGCAGTACTTC.

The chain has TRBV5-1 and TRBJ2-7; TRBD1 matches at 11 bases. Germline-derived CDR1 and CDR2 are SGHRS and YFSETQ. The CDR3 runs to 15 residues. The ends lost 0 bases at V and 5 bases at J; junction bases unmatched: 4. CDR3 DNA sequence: TGCGCCAGCAGCTTGGGGACAGGGGGCGCCAACGAGCAGTACTTC. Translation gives CASSLGTGGANEQYF.

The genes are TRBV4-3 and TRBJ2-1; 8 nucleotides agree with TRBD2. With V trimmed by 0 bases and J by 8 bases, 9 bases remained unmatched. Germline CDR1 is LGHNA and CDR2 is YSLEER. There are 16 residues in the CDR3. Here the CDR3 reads CASSQDLRLANDEQFF. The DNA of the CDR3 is TGCGCCAGCAGCCAAGATCTAAGACTAGCGAACGATGAGCAGTTCTTC.

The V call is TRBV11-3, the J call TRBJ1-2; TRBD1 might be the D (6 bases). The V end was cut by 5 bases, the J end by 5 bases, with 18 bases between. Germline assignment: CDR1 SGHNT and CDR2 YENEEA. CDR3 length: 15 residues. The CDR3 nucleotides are TGTGCCAGCAGCCCAGGCAGGGGCAGTCCTTATGGCTACACCTTC. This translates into CASSPGRGSPYGYTF.

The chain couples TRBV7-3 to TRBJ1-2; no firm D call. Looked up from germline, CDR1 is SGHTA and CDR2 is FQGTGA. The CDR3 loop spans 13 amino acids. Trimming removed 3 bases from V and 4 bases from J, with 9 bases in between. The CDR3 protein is CASSLTGSYGYTF. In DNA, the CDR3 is TGTGCCAGCAGCTTGACGGGGAGCTATGGCTACACCTTC.

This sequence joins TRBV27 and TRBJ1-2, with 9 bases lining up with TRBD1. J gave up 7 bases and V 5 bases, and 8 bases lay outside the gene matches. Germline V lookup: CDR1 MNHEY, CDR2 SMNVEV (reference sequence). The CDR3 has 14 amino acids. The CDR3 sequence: CASSRRTGVGGYTF. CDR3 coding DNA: TGTGCCAGCAGTCGACGGACAGGGGTGGGTGGCTACACCTTC.

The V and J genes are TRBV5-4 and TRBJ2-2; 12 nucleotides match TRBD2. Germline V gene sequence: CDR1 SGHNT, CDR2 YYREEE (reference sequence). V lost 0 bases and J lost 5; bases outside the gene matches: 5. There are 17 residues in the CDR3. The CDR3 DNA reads TGTGCCAGCAGCTTGGCTAGCGGGGGGGCCCGGACCGGGGAGCTGTTTTTT. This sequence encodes CASSLASGGARTGELFF. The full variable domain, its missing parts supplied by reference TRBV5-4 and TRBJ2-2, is ETGVTQSPTHLIKTRGQQVTLRCSSQSGHNTVSWYQQALGQGPQFIFQYYREEENGRGNFPPRFSGLQFPNYSSELNVNALELDDSALYLCASSLASGGARTGELFFGEGSRLTVL.

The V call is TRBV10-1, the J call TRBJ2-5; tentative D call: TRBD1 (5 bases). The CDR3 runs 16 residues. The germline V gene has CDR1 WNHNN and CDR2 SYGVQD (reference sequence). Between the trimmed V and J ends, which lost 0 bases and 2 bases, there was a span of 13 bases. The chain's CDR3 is CASSESRGPKQETQYF. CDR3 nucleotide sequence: TGCGCCAGCAGTGAGTCAAGGGGCCCGAAACAAGAGACCCAGTACTTC.

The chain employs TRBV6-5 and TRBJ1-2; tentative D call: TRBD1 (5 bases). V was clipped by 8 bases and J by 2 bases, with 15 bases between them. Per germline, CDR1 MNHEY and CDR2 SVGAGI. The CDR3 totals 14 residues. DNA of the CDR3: TGTGCCAGCCGTAAGAAACAGGAAAACTATGGCTACACCTTC. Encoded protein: CASRKKQENYGYTF.